There are many counts of the clone carrying this TCR beta chain. Its antigen is undetermined. These data belong to a study of T-cell reconstitution after alpha-beta-depleted transplantation in children. Germline V gene data show CDR1 as MDHEN and CDR2 as SYDVKM. V shed 7 bases and J 0 bases; nucleotides not matched to a gene: 9. This CDR3 is built from 15 residues. Preparing the TCRbeta library involved the use of unique molecular identifiers. In TCRdb, the PCR reads were re-called with MiXCR into one record per CDR3 protein. Here the sample spans fewer than 700,000 distinct CDR3 sequences, 10% to 15% being singletons. Findings of the study overall: There were reportedly several hundred expanded graft clones from which alpha-beta T cells came about two months after transplant. Surviving recipient T cells and intrathymic progenitors accounted for some patients' high TCRbeta diversity at day 60. The main origin of T-cell counts and diversity one year after transplant was newly produced T cells.

The sample consisted of PBMCs, mostly from graft donor cells, taken 360 days after TCRalphabeta/CD19-depleted stem cell transplant. The clonotype comes from a male patient younger than 18 who had a stem cell transplant for acute myeloid leukemia, so the T cells may come from the graft donor. V and J are TRBV28 and TRBJ2-7; 7 bases line up with TRBD2. DNA of the CDR3: TGTGCCAGCACTTGGGGAGGGCAGTTCTCCTACGAGCAGTACTTC. It encodes CASTWGGQFSYEQYF.